This TCR beta chain came from a study of identifying expanded T cells in peripheral blood. Notes on the study in general: Differentially abundant clones: 1 to 1.5 between replicates, approximately 16 at roughly 13 days, over 18 at four.

About this clone: Its antigen is unidentified.

Germline V CDR1 and CDR2: LNHDA, SQIVND (reference sequence). The V and J ends lost 3 bases and 5 bases, in that order; junction bases with no gene match: 13. There are 17 residues in the CDR3. Clones were sequenced by immunoSEQ multiplex PCR, and TCRdb holds only the in-frame ones, with some missing. The sample records tens of thousands of clones, roughly 88% being singletons. The receptor was isolated from a person aged 18-70 years in good health. Material for sequencing was blood. This sequence joins TRBV19 and TRBJ2-1; 7 bases are a match to TRBD2. DNA for the CDR3: TGTGCCAGTAGTATCATGACTAGCTGGGGACCACACAATGAGCAGTTCTTC. Translating gives CASSIMTSWGPHNEQFF.